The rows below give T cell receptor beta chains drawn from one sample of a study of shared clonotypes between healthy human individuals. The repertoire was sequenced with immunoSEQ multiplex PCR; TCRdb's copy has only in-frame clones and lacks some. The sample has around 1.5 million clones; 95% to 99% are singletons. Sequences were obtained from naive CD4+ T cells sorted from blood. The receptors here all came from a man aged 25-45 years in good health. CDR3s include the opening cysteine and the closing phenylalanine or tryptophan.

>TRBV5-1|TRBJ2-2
CASSLGGRANTGELFF
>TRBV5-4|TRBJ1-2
CASSSEDRVGYTF
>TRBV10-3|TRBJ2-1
CAISEWGLAGVNEQFF
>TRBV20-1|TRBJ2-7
CSATIAGEQYF
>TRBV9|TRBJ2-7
CASSGGQGQTLNEQYF
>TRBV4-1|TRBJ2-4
CASSQGGTSGVAKNIQYF
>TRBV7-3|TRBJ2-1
CASSSKGGGPSNEQFF
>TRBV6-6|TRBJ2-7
CASSYQTSGRSYEQYF
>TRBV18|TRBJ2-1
CASSPLGGSSYNEQFF
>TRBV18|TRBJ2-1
CASSAPADRVNNEQFF
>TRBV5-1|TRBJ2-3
CASSSGQGGTQYF